This record looks at one TCR beta chain sequence and its context. This sample was taken from a study of cytomegalovirus exposure and HLA in healthy donors. Both 60 Vbeta primers and 13 Jbeta primers went into the PCR. Assay used: immunoSEQ multiplex PCR; TCRdb lists only in-frame clones, some missing. The repertoire holds about 120,000 clones, with 81% as singletons. This CDR3 comprises 15 residues. V lost 3 bases to trimming and J lost 5 bases, with 17 bases between them. Per germline, CDR1 KGHSH and CDR2 LQKENI. Input material: PBMCs. This TCR came from a woman in her twenties or thirties in good health and CMV-seronegative. This chain uses TRBV18 with TRBJ2-7; maybe TRBD1 (6 bases). This CDR3 is CASSPQLQGNNEQYF. In DNA, the CDR3 is TGTGCCAGCTCACCTCAACTACAGGGAAACAACGAGCAGTACTTC.